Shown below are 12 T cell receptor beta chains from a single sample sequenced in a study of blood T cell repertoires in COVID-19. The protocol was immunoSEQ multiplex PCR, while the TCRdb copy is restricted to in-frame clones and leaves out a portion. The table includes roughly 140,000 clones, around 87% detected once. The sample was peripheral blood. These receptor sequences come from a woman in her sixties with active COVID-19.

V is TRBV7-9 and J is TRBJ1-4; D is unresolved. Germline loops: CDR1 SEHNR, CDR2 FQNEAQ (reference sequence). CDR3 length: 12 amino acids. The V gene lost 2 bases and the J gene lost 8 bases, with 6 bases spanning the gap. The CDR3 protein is CASSLTGEKLFF. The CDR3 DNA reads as TGTGCCAGCAGCTTAACCGGGGAAAAACTGTTTTTT.

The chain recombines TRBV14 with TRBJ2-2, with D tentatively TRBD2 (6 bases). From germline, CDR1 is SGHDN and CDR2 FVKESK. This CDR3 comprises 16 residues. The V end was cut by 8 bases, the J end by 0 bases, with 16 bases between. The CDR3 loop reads CASSDWRGPNTGELFF. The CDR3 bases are TGTGCCAGCTCAGACTGGCGGGGACCGAACACCGGGGAGCTGTTTTTT.

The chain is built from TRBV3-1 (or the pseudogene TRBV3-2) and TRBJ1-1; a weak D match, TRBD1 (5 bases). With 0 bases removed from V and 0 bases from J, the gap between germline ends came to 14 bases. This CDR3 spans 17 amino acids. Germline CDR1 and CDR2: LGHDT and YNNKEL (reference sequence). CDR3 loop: CASSQDRRGPMNTEAFF. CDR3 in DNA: TGTGCCAGCAGCCAAGATCGAAGGGGCCCCATGAACACTGAAGCTTTCTTT.

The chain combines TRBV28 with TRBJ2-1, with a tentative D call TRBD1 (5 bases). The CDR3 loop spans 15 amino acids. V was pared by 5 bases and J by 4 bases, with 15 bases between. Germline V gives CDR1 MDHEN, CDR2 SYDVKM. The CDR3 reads CASSHRPFIYNEQFF. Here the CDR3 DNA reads TGTGCCAGCAGTCACAGGCCTTTTATATACAATGAGCAGTTCTTC.

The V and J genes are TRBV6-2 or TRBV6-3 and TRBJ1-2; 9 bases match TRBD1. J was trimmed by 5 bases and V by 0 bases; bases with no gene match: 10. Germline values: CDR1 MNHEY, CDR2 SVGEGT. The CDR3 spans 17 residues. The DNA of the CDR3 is TGTGCCAGCAGTTACTCGAGGGACAGGGCCCTTAATTATGGCTACACCTTC. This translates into CASSYSRDRALNYGYTF.

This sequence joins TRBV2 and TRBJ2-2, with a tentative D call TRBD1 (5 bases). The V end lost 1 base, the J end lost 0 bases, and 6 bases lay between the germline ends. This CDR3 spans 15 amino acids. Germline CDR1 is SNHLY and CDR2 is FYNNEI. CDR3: CASSEGTTNTGELFF. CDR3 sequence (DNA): TGTGCCAGCAGTGAAGGGACAACGAACACCGGGGAGCTGTTTTTT. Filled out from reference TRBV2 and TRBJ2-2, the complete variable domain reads EPEVTQTPSHQVTQMGQEVILRCVPISNHLYFYWYRQILGQKVEFLVSFYNNEISEKSEIFDDQFSVERPDGSNFTLKIRSTKLEDSAMYFCASSEGTTNTGELFFGEGSRLTVL.

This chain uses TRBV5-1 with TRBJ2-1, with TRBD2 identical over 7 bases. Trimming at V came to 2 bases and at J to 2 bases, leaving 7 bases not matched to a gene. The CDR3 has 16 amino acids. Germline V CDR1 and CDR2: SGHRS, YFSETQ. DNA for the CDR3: TGCGCCAGCAGCTTAGGACTAGGTGAACCCTACAATGAGCAGTTCTTC. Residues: CASSLGLGEPYNEQFF.

The CDR3 loop reads CASSPEGQGNEKLFF. CDR3 nucleotide sequence: TGTGCCAGCAGCCCCGAGGGACAGGGAAACGAAAAACTGTTTTTT. The V call is TRBV7-2, the J call TRBJ1-4; 9 bases match TRBD1. The germline V gene has CDR1 SGHTA and CDR2 FQGNSA. This CDR3 has 15 amino acids. V lost 5 bases to trimming and J lost 8 bases; unmatched junction nucleotides: 9.

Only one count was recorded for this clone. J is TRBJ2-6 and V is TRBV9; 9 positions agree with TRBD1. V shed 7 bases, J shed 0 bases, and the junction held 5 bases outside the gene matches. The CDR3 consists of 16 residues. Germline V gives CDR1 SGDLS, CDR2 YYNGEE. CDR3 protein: CASETGGISGANVLTF. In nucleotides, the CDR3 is TGTGCCAGCGAGACAGGGGGGATCTCTGGGGCCAACGTCCTGACTTTC.

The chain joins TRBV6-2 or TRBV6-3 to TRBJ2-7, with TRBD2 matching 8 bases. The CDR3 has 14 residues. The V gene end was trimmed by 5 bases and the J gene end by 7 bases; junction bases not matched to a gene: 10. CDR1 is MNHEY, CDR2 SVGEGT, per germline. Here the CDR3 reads CASSPSGSSGEQYF. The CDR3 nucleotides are TGTGCCAGCAGTCCGAGCGGGAGCTCGGGGGAGCAGTACTTC.

The CDR3 DNA reads TGTGCCAGCAGCCAAGGGGGACAGTACAATCAGCCCCAGCATTTT. Amino acids: CASSQGGQYNQPQHF. The V gene is TRBV4-2, the J gene TRBJ1-5; TRBD1 matches 7 bases. The germline V gene encodes CDR1 LGHNA and CDR2 YNFKEQ. The CDR3 is 15 residues long. Trimming removed 1 base from V and 3 bases from J; junction bases left unmatched: 3.

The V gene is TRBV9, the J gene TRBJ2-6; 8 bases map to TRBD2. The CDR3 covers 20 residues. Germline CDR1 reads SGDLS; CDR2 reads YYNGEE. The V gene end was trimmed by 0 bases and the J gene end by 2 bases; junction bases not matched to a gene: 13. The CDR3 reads CASSVGMSSGPPPGANVLTF. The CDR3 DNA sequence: TGTGCCAGCAGCGTAGGGATGTCTAGCGGGCCCCCCCCTGGGGCCAACGTCCTGACTTTC.